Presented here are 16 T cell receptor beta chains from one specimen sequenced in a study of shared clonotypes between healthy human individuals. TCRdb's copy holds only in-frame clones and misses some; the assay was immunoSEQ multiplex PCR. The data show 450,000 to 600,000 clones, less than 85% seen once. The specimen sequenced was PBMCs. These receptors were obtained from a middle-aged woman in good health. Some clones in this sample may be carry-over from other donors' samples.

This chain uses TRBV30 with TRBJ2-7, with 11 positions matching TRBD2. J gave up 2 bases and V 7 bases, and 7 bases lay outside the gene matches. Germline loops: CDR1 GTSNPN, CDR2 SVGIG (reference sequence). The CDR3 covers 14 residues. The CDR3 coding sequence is TGTGCCTTTGCTCCGGGACTAGCGGCCTACGAGCAGTACTTC. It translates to CAFAPGLAAYEQYF.

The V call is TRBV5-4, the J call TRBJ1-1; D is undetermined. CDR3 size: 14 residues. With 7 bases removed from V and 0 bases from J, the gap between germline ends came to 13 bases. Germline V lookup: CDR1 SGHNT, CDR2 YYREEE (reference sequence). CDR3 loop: CASAQASMNTEAFF. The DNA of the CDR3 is TGTGCCAGCGCCCAGGCCTCTATGAACACTGAAGCTTTCTTT.

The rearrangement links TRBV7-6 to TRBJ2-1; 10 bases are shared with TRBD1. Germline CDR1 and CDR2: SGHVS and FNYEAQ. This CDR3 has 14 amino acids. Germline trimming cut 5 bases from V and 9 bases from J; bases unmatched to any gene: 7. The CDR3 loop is CASSTETGGREQFF. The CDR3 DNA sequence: TGTGCCAGCAGCACGGAGACAGGGGGCCGTGAGCAGTTCTTC.

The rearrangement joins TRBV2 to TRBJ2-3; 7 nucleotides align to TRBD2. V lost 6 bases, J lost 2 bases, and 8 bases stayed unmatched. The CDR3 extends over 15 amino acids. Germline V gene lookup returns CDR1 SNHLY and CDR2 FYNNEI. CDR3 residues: CASSQGAGVTDTQYF. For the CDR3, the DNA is TGTGCCAGCAGCCAAGGGGCGGGAGTCACAGATACGCAGTATTTT. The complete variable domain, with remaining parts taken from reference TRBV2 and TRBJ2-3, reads EPEVTQTPSHQVTQMGQEVILRCVPISNHLYFYWYRQILGQKVEFLVSFYNNEISEKSEIFDDQFSVERPDGSNFTLKIRSTKLEDSAMYFCASSQGAGVTDTQYFGPGTRLTVL.

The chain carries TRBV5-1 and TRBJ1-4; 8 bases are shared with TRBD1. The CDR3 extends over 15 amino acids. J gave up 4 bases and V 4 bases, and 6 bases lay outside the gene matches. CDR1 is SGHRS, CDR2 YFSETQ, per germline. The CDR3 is CASSVQGAVNEKLFF. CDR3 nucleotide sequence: TGCGCCAGCAGCGTGCAGGGGGCAGTTAATGAAAAACTGTTTTTT. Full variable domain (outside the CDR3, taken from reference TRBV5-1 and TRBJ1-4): KAGVTQTPRYLIKTRGQQVTLSCSPISGHRSVSWYQQTPGQGLQFLFEYFSETQRNKGNFPGRFSGRQFSNSRSEMNVSTLELGDSALYLCASSVQGAVNEKLFFGSGTQLSVL.

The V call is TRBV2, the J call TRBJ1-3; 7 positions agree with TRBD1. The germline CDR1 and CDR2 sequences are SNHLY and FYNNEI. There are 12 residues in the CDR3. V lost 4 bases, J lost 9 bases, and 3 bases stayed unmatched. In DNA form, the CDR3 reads TGTGCCAGCAGTGCAGGGGGGTCCACCATATATTTT. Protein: CASSAGGSTIYF.

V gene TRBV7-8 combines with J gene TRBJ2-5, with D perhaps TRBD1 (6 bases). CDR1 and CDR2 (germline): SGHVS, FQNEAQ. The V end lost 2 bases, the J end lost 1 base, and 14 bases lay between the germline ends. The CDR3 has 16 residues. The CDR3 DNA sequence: TGTGCCAGCAGCTTATTGGACAGTAGATTCCAAGAGACCCAGTACTTC. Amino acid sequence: CASSLLDSRFQETQYF.

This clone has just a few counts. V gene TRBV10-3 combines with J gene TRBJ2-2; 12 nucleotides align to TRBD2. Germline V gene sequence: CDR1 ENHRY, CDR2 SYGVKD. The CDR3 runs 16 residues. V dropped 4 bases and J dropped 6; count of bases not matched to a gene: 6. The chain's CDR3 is CAISVGLAGLAGELFF. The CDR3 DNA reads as TGTGCCATCAGTGTCGGACTAGCGGGATTGGCCGGGGAGCTGTTTTTT.

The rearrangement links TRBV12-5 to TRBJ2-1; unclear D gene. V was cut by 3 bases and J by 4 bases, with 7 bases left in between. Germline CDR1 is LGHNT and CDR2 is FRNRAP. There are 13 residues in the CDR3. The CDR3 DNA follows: TGTGCTAGTGGTTTCAGTGTTTACAATGAGCAGTTCTTC. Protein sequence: CASGFSVYNEQFF.

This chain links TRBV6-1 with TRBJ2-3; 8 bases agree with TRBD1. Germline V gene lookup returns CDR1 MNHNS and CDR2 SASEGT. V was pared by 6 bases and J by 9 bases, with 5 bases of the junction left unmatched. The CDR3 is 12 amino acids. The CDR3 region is CASRSQGETQYF. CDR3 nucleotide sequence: TGTGCCAGCAGGTCACAGGGGGAAACGCAGTATTTT.

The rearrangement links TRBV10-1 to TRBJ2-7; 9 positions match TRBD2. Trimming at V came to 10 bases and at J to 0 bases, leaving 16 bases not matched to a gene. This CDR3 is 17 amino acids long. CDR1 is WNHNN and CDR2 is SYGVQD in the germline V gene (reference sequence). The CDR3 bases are TGCGCCATTCCAACAAGACTAGCGGACCCGATCTCCTACGAGCAGTACTTC. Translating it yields CAIPTRLADPISYEQYF.

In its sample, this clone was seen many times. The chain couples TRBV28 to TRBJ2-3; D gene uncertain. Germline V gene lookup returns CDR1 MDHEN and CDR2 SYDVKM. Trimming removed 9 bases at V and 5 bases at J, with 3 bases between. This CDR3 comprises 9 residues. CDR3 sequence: CASRDTQYF. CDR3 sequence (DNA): TGTGCCAGTAGAGATACGCAGTATTTT.

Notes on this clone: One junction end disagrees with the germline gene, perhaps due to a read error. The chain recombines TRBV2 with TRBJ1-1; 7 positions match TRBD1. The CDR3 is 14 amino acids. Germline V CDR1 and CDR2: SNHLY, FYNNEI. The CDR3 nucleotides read TGTGCCAGCAGTCAAGCCAGGGGGGGCACTGAAGCTTTCTTT. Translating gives CASSQARGGTEAFF.

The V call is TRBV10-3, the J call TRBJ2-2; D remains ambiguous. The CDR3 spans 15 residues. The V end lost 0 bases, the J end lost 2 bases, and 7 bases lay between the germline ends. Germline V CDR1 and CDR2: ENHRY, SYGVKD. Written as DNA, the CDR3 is TGTGCCATCAGTGAGTCCTGGACCAACACCGGGGAGCTGTTTTTT. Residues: CAISESWTNTGELFF.

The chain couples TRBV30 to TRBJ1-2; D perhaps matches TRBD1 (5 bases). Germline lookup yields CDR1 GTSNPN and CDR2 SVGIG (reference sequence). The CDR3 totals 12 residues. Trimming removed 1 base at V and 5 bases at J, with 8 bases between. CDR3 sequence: CAWSAGQYGYTF. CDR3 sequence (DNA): TGTGCCTGGAGTGCAGGACAATATGGCTACACCTTC.

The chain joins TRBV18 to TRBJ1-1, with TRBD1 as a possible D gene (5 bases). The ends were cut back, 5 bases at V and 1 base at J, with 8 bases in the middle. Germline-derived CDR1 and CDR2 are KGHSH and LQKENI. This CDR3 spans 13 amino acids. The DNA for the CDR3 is TGTGCCAGCTCAGCGGACAAGAACACTGAAGCTTTCTTT. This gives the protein CASSADKNTEAFF.